The 30 T cell receptor beta chains below all came from one sample that was sequenced in a study of identifying expanded T cells in peripheral blood. Some clones are missing from TCRdb's copy, which holds only in-frame ones; the method was immunoSEQ multiplex PCR. The profile covers around 84,000 clones, with 70% to 90% appearing a single time and about 7% taken by the ten largest. Sequenced input: blood. The receptors were gathered from a person aged 18 to 75 in good health.

The sample holds one count of this clone. The rearrangement links TRBV6-1 to TRBJ1-1; a possible D gene is TRBD1 (5 bases). The V and J ends lost 6 bases and 1 base respectively, with 12 bases between them. CDR1 MNHNS and CDR2 SASEGT come from the germline V gene. The CDR3 loop spans 14 amino acids. The chain's CDR3 is CASSTGTANTEAFF. The CDR3 DNA reads as TGTGCCAGCAGCACCGGGACCGCGAACACTGAAGCTTTCTTT.

The genes are TRBV29-1 and TRBJ1-1; 7 positions agree with TRBD1. J lost 1 base, V lost 7 bases, and 3 bases had no gene match. The CDR3 sequence is 12 residues long. Germline V CDR1 and CDR2: SQVTM, ANQGSEA. Written as DNA, the CDR3 is TGCAGCGGGGACAGATCGAACACTGAAGCTTTCTTT. Amino acid sequence: CSGDRSNTEAFF.

In the case of this clone: A junction end diverges from the germline sequence, so it may reflect a read error. This rearrangement joins TRBV5-6 to TRBJ1-3; the D is unclear. Per germline, CDR1 SGHDT and CDR2 YYEEEE. This CDR3 has 15 amino acids. The chain's CDR3 is CASSSYEVIGHTIYF. The CDR3 DNA follows: TGTGCCAGCAGCTCTTATGAAGTGATTGGACACACCATATATTTT.

The gene calls are TRBV15 and TRBJ2-5; the D gene could be TRBD1 or TRBD2 (5 bases each). V was clipped by 3 bases and J by 3 bases, with 8 bases between them. CDR3 size: 13 residues. CDR1 and CDR2 from the germline V gene are LNHNV and YYDKDF (reference sequence). The DNA of the CDR3 is TGTGCCACCAGCAGGGGACGTAAAGAGACCCAGTACTTC. It is translated as CATSRGRKETQYF.

This chain links TRBV7-2 with TRBJ2-2; a possible D gene is TRBD1 (5 bases). Germline CDR1 SGHTA, CDR2 FQGNSA. CDR3 size: 14 residues. Trimming left V 5 bases short and J 5 bases short, with 12 bases between. Written as DNA, the CDR3 is TGTGCCAGCAGCCCAGGACACCCTACCGGGGAGCTGTTTTTT. Its protein product is CASSPGHPTGELFF.

V gene TRBV7-9 combines with J gene TRBJ2-3; D is unclear. V shed 7 bases and J shed 0 bases, with 17 bases lying between them. Germline values: CDR1 SEHNR, CDR2 FQNEAQ (reference sequence). The CDR3 length is 16 residues. In DNA form, the CDR3 reads TGTGCCAGCACCATAGGTGCCAGGACGAGCACAGATACGCAGTATTTT. Its translation: CASTIGARTSTDTQYF. Supplemented by reference TRBV7-9 and TRBJ2-3, the full variable domain reads DTGVSQNPRHKITKRGQNVTFRCDPISEHNRLYWYRQTLGQGPEFLTYFQNEAQLEKSRLLSDRFSAERPKGSFSTLEIQRTEQGDSAMYLCASTIGARTSTDTQYFGPGTRLTVL.

This clone was seen a few times. The V gene is TRBV5-1, the J gene TRBJ1-2, with 8 positions matching TRBD1. Trimming at V came to 4 bases and at J to 8 bases, leaving 7 bases not matched to a gene. The germline CDR1 and CDR2 sequences are SGHRS and YFSETQ. This CDR3 has 13 residues. The CDR3 DNA sequence: TGCGCCAGCAGCCCGACAGGGGACCGCGGCTACACCTTC. Encoded protein: CASSPTGDRGYTF.

This chain uses TRBV2 with TRBJ1-5, with D unresolved. The CDR3 totals 15 residues. CDR1 and CDR2 (germline): SNHLY, FYNNEI. Deletions cut 0 bases from V and 0 bases from J, with 6 bases between. The CDR3, as DNA: TGTGCCAGCAGTGAAGCTTCGGCTAGCAATCAGCCCCAGCATTTT. Protein: CASSEASASNQPQHF. Drawing the rest from reference TRBV2 and TRBJ1-5, the complete variable domain is EPEVTQTPSHQVTQMGQEVILRCVPISNHLYFYWYRQILGQKVEFLVSFYNNEISEKSEIFDDQFSVERPDGSNFTLKIRSTKLEDSAMYFCASSEASASNQPQHFGDGTRLSIL.

The V call is TRBV13, the J call TRBJ1-1, with D maybe TRBD1 (5 bases). The CDR3 consists of 14 residues. V shed 5 bases and J shed 0 bases, with 10 bases lying between them. Germline V gene data show CDR1 as PRHDT and CDR2 as FYEKMQ (reference sequence). Here the CDR3 reads CASSPGLVNTEAFF. CDR3 DNA: TGTGCCAGCAGCCCAGGGTTGGTGAACACTGAAGCTTTCTTT.

The chain combines TRBV13 with TRBJ1-3; D is perhaps TRBD1 (5 bases). The CDR3 has 16 amino acids. CDR1 and CDR2 from the germline V gene are PRHDT and FYEKMQ (reference sequence). V dropped 1 base and J dropped 0 bases, with 10 bases sitting between them. Written as DNA, the CDR3 is TGTGCCAGCAGCTTAGAGGAGGGGAGCTCTGGAAACACCATATATTTT. Its protein is CASSLEEGSSGNTIYF.

Here the CDR3 DNA reads TGTGCCAGCAGCTTAGGACGGGGGTCCTACGAGCAGTACTTC. Translating it yields CASSLGRGSYEQYF. The V gene is TRBV11-2, the J gene TRBJ2-7, with D perhaps TRBD2 (6 bases). Trimming took 1 base from V and 1 from J, leaving 8 bases between them. CDR1 SGHAT and CDR2 FQNNGV come from the germline V gene. There are 14 residues in the CDR3. Full variable domain (remainder filled in from reference TRBV11-2 and TRBJ2-7): EAGVAQSPRYKIIEKRQSVAFWCNPISGHATLYWYQQILGQGPKLLIQFQNNGVVDDSQLPKDRFSAERLKGVDSTLKIQPAKLEDSAVYLCASSLGRGSYEQYFGPGTRLTVT.

V and J are TRBV18 and TRBJ2-5; D is unclear. From germline, CDR1 is KGHSH and CDR2 LQKENI. The CDR3 has 13 amino acids. V shed 6 bases and J shed 1 base, with 9 bases lying between them. CDR3 nucleotide sequence: TGTGCCAGCTCTCGACGAACCCAAGAGACCCAGTACTTC. This encodes CASSRRTQETQYF.

This chain uses TRBV7-2 with TRBJ2-2; D remains ambiguous. The CDR3 length is 15 residues. In germline, CDR1 is SGHTA, CDR2 FQGNSA. V lost 8 bases and J 1 base, leaving 14 bases between the germline ends. The CDR3 sequence is CASGNYERNTGELFF. CDR3 in DNA: TGTGCCAGCGGCAACTATGAGAGGAACACCGGGGAGCTGTTTTTT.

This clone was seen more than once but under ten times. V and J are TRBV7-2 and TRBJ1-6; no clear D gene. Germline loops: CDR1 SGHTA, CDR2 FQGNSA. There are 12 residues in the CDR3. Trimming removed 5 bases at V and 2 bases at J, with 1 base between. CDR3 sequence reads: CASSPYNSPLHF. The CDR3 nucleotides are TGTGCCAGCAGCCCCTATAATTCACCCCTCCACTTT.

The rearrangement uses TRBV19 and TRBJ1-2; 7 nucleotides agree with TRBD1. This CDR3 spans 14 amino acids. The germline gives CDR1 LNHDA, CDR2 SQIVND (reference sequence). The V gene end was trimmed by 9 bases and the J gene end by 4 bases; junction bases not matched to a gene: 11. The CDR3 nucleotides are TGTGCCAGCAACAAGATCGACAGGGCCTATGGCTACACCTTC. It encodes CASNKIDRAYGYTF.

The chain is built from TRBV9 and TRBJ1-1; D ambiguous. The CDR3 loop spans 12 amino acids. CDR1 is SGDLS, CDR2 YYNGEE, per germline. The V end lost 3 bases, the J end lost 3 bases, and 6 bases lay between the germline ends. The CDR3 loop reads CASSARDTEAFF. The CDR3 nucleotides read TGTGCCAGCAGCGCCCGGGACACTGAAGCTTTCTTT.

This clone was found a few times. The chain links TRBV6-1 to TRBJ2-5, with D hard to call. V was cut by 0 bases and J by 5 bases, with 4 bases left in between. From germline, CDR1 is MNHNS and CDR2 SASEGT. The CDR3 is made up of 12 amino acids. CDR3 DNA sequence: TGTGCCAGCAGTGAAGCCTTGGAGACCCAGTACTTC. This gives the protein CASSEALETQYF.

This clone was counted only a few times. The V and J genes are TRBV9 and TRBJ1-2; no reliable D call. Trimming took off 2 bases at V and 1 base at J, with 3 bases between the two ends. In germline, CDR1 is SGDLS, CDR2 YYNGEE. The CDR3 has 12 residues. DNA of the CDR3: TGTGCCAGCAGCGTGGGTAACTATGGCTACACCTTC. Its translation is CASSVGNYGYTF.

The V gene is TRBV6-1, the J gene TRBJ2-1; D gene uncertain. V was clipped by 0 bases and J by 13 bases, with 10 bases between them. Germline CDR1 and CDR2: MNHNS and SASEGT. This CDR3 comprises 12 residues. The CDR3 DNA reads TGTGCCAGCAGTGAAGCTGGCGATCTTCAGTTCTTC. This translates into CASSEAGDLQFF.

The genes are TRBV15 and TRBJ1-3; TRBD1 is a possible D gene (5 bases). V shed 0 bases and J shed 0 bases, with 9 bases lying between them. CDR1 and CDR2 (germline): LNHNV, YYDKDF (reference sequence). The CDR3 contains 16 residues. For the CDR3, the DNA is TGTGCCACCAGCAGAGATCTGACAGCCTCTGGAAACACCATATATTTT. Translated, it gives CATSRDLTASGNTIYF.

This chain joins TRBV19 and TRBJ2-7, with D possibly being TRBD2 (6 bases). The CDR3 runs 13 residues. Trimming stripped 1 base from V and 5 bases from J, with 9 bases between. From germline, CDR1 is LNHDA and CDR2 SQIVND (reference sequence). The CDR3 bases are TGTGCCAGTAGTATAGCGGGAGCGGACGAGCAGTACTTC. Its translation: CASSIAGADEQYF.

The J gene is TRBJ1-2, the V gene TRBV28; a possible D gene is TRBD1 (5 bases). The CDR3 is 12 amino acids. With 8 bases removed from V and 2 bases from J, the gap between germline ends came to 9 bases. Germline CDR1 MDHEN, CDR2 SYDVKM. For the CDR3, the DNA is TGTGCCAGCCAAGGGGAAAACTATGGCTACACCTTC. It encodes CASQGENYGYTF.

The chain employs TRBV13 and TRBJ1-4; TRBD1 is a possible D gene (6 bases). Trimming left V 4 bases short and J 6 bases short, with 15 bases between. Germline CDR1 PRHDT, CDR2 FYEKMQ (reference sequence). This CDR3 is 15 amino acids long. The CDR3 coding sequence is TGTGCCAGCAGCTCCTGGGGGCAGGGAGATGAAAAACTGTTTTTT. Amino acids: CASSSWGQGDEKLFF.

The CDR3 is CASSRNGHGGWADTQYF. CDR3 coding DNA: TGTGCCAGCAGTCGAAACGGACACGGGGGGTGGGCAGATACGCAGTATTTT. J is TRBJ2-3 and V is TRBV2, with TRBD2 matching over 7 bases. The V gene end was trimmed by 5 bases and the J gene end by 4 bases; junction bases not matched to a gene: 15. CDR3 length equals 17 residues. CDR1 is SNHLY, CDR2 FYNNEI, per germline.

The V gene is TRBV7-2, the J gene TRBJ2-2; tentatively, D is TRBD1 (5 bases). Germline CDR1 reads SGHTA; CDR2 reads FQGNSA. This CDR3 region has 16 residues. V lost 2 bases and J 4 bases, leaving 14 bases between the germline ends. This chain's CDR3 is CASSLSGRGSTGELFF. CDR3 DNA: TGTGCCAGCAGCTTATCCGGAAGGGGCAGCACCGGGGAGCTGTTTTTT.

This sequence joins TRBV19 and TRBJ1-5; 9 bases fit TRBD1. After removal of 6 bases from V and 12 bases from J, the junction contained 3 bases not matched to a gene. From germline, CDR1 is LNHDA and CDR2 SQIVND (reference sequence). There are 11 residues in the CDR3. Written as DNA, the CDR3 is TGTGCCAGTAGAGAGGGACAGGGCCAGCATTTT. This encodes CASREGQGQHF.

The table lists this clone with a count of one. This chain connects TRBV6-1 to TRBJ1-5, with D uncertain. This CDR3 has 12 residues. Germline CDR1 and CDR2: MNHNS and SASEGT. V was pared by 7 bases and J by 6 bases, with 10 bases between. As DNA, the CDR3 is TGTGCCAGCACCTTCTCGGGTCAGCCCCAGCATTTT. Translation: CASTFSGQPQHF.

The gene calls are TRBV30 and TRBJ2-2, with no clear D. This CDR3 is built from 11 residues. Between the trimmed V and J ends, which lost 5 bases and 4 bases, there was a span of 5 bases. From germline, CDR1 is GTSNPN and CDR2 SVGIG (reference sequence). CDR3 region: CAWAGTGELFF. DNA of the CDR3: TGTGCCTGGGCCGGCACCGGGGAGCTGTTTTTT.

The chain links TRBV2 to TRBJ1-1; D uncertain. V was clipped by 3 bases and J by 4 bases, with 15 bases between them. The CDR3 is 15 amino acids. CDR1 and CDR2 (germline): SNHLY, FYNNEI. The CDR3 DNA is TGTGCCAGCAGTGATCCACGGAGGCTTAGCACTGAAGCTTTCTTT. Translated, it gives CASSDPRRLSTEAFF. The variable domain in full, with the rest retrieved from reference TRBV2 and TRBJ1-1, is EPEVTQTPSHQVTQMGQEVILRCVPISNHLYFYWYRQILGQKVEFLVSFYNNEISEKSEIFDDQFSVERPDGSNFTLKIRSTKLEDSAMYFCASSDPRRLSTEAFFGQGTRLTVV.

The CDR3 bases are TGTGCCAGCAGCGGACAGGGCAACTATGGCTACACCTTC. Translated: CASSGQGNYGYTF. The chain joins TRBV6-1 to TRBJ1-2; TRBD1 aligns across 8 bases. CDR1 MNHNS and CDR2 SASEGT come from the germline V gene. Trimming removed 6 bases from V and 2 bases from J; junction bases left unmatched: 2. This CDR3 has 13 amino acids.